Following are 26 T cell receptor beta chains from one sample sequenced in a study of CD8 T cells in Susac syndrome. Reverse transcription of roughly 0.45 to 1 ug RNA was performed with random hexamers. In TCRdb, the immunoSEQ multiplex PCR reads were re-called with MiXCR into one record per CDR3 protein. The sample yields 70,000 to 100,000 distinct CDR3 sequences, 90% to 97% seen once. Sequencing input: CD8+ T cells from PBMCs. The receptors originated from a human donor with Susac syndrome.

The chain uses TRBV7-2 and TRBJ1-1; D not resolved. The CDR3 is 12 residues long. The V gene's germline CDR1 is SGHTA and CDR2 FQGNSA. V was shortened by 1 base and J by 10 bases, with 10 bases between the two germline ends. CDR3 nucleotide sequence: TGTGCCAGCAGCTTAGGTGGGTTAGGAGCTTTCTTT. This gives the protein CASSLGGLGAFF.

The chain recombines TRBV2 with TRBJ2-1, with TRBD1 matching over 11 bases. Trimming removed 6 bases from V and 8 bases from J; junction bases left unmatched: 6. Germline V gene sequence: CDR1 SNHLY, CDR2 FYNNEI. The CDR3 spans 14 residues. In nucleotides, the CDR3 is TGTGCCAGCAGCTGGACAGGGGGCAAACATGAGCAGTTCTTC. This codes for CASSWTGGKHEQFF. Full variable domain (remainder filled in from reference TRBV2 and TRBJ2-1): EPEVTQTPSHQVTQMGQEVILRCVPISNHLYFYWYRQILGQKVEFLVSFYNNEISEKSEIFDDQFSVERPDGSNFTLKIRSTKLEDSAMYFCASSWTGGKHEQFFGPGTRLTVL.

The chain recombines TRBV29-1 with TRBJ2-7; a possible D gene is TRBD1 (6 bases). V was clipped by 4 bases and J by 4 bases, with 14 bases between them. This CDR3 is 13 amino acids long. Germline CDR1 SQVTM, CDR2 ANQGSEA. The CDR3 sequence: CSVVLRTDYEQYF. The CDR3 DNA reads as TGCAGCGTTGTTCTCCGGACAGATTACGAGCAGTACTTC.

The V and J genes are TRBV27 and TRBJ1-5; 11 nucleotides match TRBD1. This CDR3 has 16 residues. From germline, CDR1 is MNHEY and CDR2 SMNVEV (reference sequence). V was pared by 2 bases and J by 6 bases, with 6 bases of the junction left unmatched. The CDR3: CASSLLGTGGVQPQHF. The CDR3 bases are TGTGCCAGCAGTTTACTGGGGACAGGGGGAGTTCAGCCCCAGCATTTT.

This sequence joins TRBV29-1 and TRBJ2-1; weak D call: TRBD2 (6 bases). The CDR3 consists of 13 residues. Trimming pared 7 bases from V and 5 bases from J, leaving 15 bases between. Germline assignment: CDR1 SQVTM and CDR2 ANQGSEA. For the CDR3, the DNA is TGCAGCGGCTTAGGAGGGGATCACAATGAGCAGTTCTTC. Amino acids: CSGLGGDHNEQFF.

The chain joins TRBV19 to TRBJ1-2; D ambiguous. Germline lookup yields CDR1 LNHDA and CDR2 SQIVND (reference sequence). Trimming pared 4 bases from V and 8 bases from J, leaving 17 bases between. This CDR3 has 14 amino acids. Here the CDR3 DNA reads TGTGCCAGTAGTACCACCCTCGGCCCTCCAGGCTACACCTTC. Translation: CASSTTLGPPGYTF.

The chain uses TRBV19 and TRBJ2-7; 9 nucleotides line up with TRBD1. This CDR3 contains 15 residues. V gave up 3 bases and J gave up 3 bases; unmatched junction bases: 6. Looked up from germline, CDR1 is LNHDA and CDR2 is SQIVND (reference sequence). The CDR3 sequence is CASSITGGPVYEQYF. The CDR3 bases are TGTGCCAGTAGTATCACAGGGGGCCCTGTCTACGAGCAGTACTTC.

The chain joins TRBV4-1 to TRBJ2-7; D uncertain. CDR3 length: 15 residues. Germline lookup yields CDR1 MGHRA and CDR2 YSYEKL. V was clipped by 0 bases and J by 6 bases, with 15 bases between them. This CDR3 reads CASSQDSRGASEQYV. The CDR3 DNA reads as TGCGCCAGCAGCCAAGACTCGAGAGGCGCCTCCGAGCAGTACGTC.

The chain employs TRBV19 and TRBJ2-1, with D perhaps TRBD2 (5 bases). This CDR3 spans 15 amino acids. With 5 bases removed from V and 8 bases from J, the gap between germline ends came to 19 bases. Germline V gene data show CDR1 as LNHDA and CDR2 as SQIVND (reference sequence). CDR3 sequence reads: CASSDQAVTRDEQFF. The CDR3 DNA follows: TGTGCCAGTAGTGACCAAGCGGTGACAAGGGATGAGCAGTTCTTC.

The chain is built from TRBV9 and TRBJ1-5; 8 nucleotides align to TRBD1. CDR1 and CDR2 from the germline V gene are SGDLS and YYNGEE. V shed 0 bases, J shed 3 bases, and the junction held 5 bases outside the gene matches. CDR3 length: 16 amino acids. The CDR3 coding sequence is TGTGCCAGCAGCGTAGGGGGGACAGGACCCAATCAGCCCCAGCATTTT. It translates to CASSVGGTGPNQPQHF.

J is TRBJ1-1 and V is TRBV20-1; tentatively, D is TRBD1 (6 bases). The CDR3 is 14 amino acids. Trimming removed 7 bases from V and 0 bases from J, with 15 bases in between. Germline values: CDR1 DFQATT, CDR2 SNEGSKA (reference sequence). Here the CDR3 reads CSGTRDIMNTEAFF. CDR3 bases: TGCAGTGGAACCCGGGACATAATGAACACTGAAGCTTTCTTT.

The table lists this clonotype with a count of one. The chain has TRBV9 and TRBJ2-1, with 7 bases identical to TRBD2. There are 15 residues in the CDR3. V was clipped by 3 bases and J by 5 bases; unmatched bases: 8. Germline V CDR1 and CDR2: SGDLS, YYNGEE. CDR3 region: CASSGLGGSNNEQFF. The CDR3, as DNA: TGTGCCAGCAGCGGCCTCGGGGGGAGCAACAATGAGCAGTTCTTC.

The CDR3 coding sequence is TGCGCCAGCAGCAACAGTTTGAACACTGAAGCTTTCTTT. It codes for CASSNSLNTEAFF. The genes are TRBV4-3 and TRBJ1-1; no definite D call. This CDR3 is 13 amino acids long. V lost 5 bases to trimming and J lost 0 bases, with 7 bases between them. Per the germline V gene, CDR1 is LGHNA and CDR2 is YSLEER.

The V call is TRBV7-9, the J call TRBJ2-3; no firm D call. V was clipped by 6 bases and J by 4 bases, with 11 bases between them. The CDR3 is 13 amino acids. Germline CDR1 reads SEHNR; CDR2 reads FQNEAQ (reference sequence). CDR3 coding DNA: TGTGCCAGCAGTTCCCCAGACCCAGATACGCAGTATTTT. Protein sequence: CASSSPDPDTQYF. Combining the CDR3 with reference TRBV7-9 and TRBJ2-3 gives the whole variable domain DTGVSQNPRHKITKRGQNVTFRCDPISEHNRLYWYRQTLGQGPEFLTYFQNEAQLEKSRLLSDRFSAERPKGSFSTLEIQRTEQGDSAMYLCASSSPDPDTQYFGPGTRLTVL.

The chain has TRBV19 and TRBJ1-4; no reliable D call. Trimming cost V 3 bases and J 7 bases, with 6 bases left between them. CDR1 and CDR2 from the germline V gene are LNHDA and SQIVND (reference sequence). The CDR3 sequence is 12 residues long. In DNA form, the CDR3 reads TGTGCCAGTAGTATGATGGCTGAAAAACTGTTTTTT. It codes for CASSMMAEKLFF. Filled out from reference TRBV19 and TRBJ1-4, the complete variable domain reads DGGITQSPKYLFRKEGQNVTLSCEQNLNHDAMYWYRQDPGQGLRLIYYSQIVNDFQKGDIAEGYSVSREKKESFPLTVTSAQKNPTAFYLCASSMMAEKLFFGSGTQLSVL.

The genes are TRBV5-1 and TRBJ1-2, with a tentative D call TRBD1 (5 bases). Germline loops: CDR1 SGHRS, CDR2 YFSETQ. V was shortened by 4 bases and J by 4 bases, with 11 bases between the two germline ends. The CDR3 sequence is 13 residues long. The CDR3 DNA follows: TGCGCCAGCAGCACACGACAGAGCTATGGCTACACCTTC. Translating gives CASSTRQSYGYTF.

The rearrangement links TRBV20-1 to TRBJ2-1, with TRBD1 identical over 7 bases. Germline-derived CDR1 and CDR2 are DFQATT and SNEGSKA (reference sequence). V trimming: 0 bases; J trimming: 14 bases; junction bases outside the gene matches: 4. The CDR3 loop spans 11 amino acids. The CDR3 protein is CSARDQGEEFF. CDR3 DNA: TGCAGTGCTAGAGATCAGGGGGAAGAGTTCTTC.

The CDR3 nucleotides are TGTGCCAGTCAACTCGGGACTCCTAGCACAGATACGCAGTATTTT. Its protein product is CASQLGTPSTDTQYF. V is TRBV18 and J is TRBJ2-3; TRBD2 might be the D (6 bases). The CDR3 runs to 15 residues. Looked up from germline, CDR1 is KGHSH and CDR2 is LQKENI. The V gene lost 9 bases and the J gene lost 0 bases, with 16 bases spanning the gap.

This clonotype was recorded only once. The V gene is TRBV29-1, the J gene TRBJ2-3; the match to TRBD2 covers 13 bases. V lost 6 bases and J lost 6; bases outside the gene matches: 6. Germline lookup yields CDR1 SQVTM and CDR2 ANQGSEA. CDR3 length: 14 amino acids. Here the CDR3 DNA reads TGCAGCGTCCTCGGGACTAGCGGGACGGATACGCAGTATTTT. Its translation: CSVLGTSGTDTQYF.

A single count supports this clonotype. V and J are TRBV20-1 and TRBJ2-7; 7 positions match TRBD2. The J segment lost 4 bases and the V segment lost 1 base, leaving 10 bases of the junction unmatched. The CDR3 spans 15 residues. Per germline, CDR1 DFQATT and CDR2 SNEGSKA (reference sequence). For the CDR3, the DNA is TGCAGTGCTAGAGGGGGATCTAGCGGAGCTTACGAGCAGTACTTC. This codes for CSARGGSSGAYEQYF.

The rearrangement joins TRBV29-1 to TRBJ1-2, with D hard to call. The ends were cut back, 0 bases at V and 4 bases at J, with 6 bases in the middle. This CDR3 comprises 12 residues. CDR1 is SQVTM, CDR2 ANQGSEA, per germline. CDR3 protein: CSVEDNGYGYTF. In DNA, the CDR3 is TGCAGCGTTGAAGACAACGGCTATGGCTACACCTTC.

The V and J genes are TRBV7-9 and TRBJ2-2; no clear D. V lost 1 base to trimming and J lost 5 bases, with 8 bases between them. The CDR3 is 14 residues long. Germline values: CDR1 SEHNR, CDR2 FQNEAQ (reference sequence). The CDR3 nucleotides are TGTGCCAGCAGCTTAGTCGGGCAGACCGGGGAGCTGTTTTTT. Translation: CASSLVGQTGELFF.

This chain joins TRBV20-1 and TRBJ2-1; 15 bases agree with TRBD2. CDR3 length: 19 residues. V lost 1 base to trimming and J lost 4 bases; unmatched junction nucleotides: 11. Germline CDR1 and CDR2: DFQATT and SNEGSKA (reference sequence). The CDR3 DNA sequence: TGCAGTGCTAGAGCTCCCTGGACTAGCGGGAGGGTCGGTTACAATGAGCAGTTCTTC. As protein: CSARAPWTSGRVGYNEQFF.

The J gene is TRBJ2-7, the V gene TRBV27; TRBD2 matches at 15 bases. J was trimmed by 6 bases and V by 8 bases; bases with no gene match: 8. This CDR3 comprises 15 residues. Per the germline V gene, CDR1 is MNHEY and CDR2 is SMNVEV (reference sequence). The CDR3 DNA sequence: TGTGCCAGCGGGCCTCCGGGACTAGCGGGAGGCGAGCAGTACTTC. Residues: CASGPPGLAGGEQYF.

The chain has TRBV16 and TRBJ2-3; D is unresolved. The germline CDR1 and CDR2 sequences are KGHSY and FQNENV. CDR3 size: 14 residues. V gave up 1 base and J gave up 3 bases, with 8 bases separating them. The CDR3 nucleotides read TGTGCCAGCAGCCAATTTCCGGCGACAGATACGCAGTATTTT. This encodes CASSQFPATDTQYF.

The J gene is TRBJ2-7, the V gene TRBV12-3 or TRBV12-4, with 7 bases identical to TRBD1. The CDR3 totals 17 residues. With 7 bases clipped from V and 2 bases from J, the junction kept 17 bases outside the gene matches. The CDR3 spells CASTLTQPGQVPYEQYF. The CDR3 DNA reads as TGTGCCAGCACCCTTACTCAACCTGGACAGGTACCCTACGAGCAGTACTTC.